This T cell receptor beta chain was captured in a study of Graves' ophthalmopathy and Graves' hyperthyroidism. Patients were excluded if they had other autoimmune diseases or uncontrolled infections, and likewise if pregnancy or lactation applied. Symptoms, serum thyroxine and TRAb, thyroid ultrasound, and orbital computed tomography formed the diagnostic basis. Amplification targeted the TCR beta CDR3 regions, with RNA transcripts as the source material. HTBI primers primed a first-round RT-PCR, and a second-round multiplex PCR followed. MiXCR, applied by TCRdb to the multiplex PCR reads, yields one record per CDR3 protein. The sample includes 650,000 to 900,000 distinct CDR3 sequences, roughly two fifths seen only once; the top ten take 44%. Broader study findings: It was with approximately 70% sensitivity and roughly 75% specificity that the model predicted ophthalmopathy progression. Most thyroid clonotypes with frequency above 0.001 were detected in blood too.

With respect to this clonotype: The antigen remains undetermined.

Sequenced input: peripheral blood. The clonotype was recovered from an adult man with Graves' ophthalmopathy.

The CDR3 loop is CASSPALRGEQYF. CDR3 sequence (DNA): TGTGCCAGCTCACCTGCCCTGAGGGGAGAGCAGTACTTC. J is TRBJ2-7 and V is TRBV18; D may match TRBD1 or TRBD2 (5 bases each). Per the germline V gene, CDR1 is KGHSH and CDR2 is LQKENI. V dropped 3 bases and J dropped 7 bases, with 13 bases sitting between them. This CDR3 is 13 amino acids long.